The rows below give T cell receptor beta chains drawn from one sample of a study of cytomegalovirus exposure and HLA in healthy donors. Method: immunoSEQ multiplex PCR; TCRdb's copy keeps in-frame clones and lacks some. This table has about 90,000 clones, nearly 80% appearing once. Sequenced material: PBMCs. These receptors were obtained from a woman between 40 and 55 years old in good health and CMV-seropositive. CDR3s include the opening cysteine and the closing phenylalanine or tryptophan. Fields, in order: clone size, J gene, D gene, V gene, CDR3 DNA, CDR3 protein. D genes are given only for firm matches. The size field is filled for only some rows; it gives once, few, many or a size class.

clone_size: NA; j_call: TRBJ1-4; d_call: TRBD1; v_call: TRBV27; cdr3_nt: TGTGCCAGCAGTCGGACAGGCAAAAATGAAAAACTGTTTTTT; cdr3_aa: CASSRTGKNEKLFF
clone_size: NA; j_call: TRBJ2-3; d_call: TRBD1; v_call: TRBV6-1; cdr3_nt: TGTGCCAGCAGTCCCGTCCGGACAGGTACGCAGTATTTT; cdr3_aa: CASSPVRTGTQYF
clone_size: NA; j_call: TRBJ2-7; d_call: TRBD2; v_call: TRBV7-2; cdr3_nt: TGTGCCAGCAGCCCGGGACTATACCTCTCCTACGAGCAGTACTTC; cdr3_aa: CASSPGLYLSYEQYF
clone_size: once; j_call: TRBJ1-1; d_call: NA; v_call: TRBV27; cdr3_nt: TGTGCCAGCAGTTTAATGGGCAGGGGAACCTTGAACACTGAAGCTTTCTTT; cdr3_aa: CASSLMGRGTLNTEAFF
clone_size: NA; j_call: TRBJ1-2; d_call: NA; v_call: TRBV7-9; cdr3_nt: TGTGCCAGCAGCCAGGCCACAGGCACTAACTATGGCTACACCTTC; cdr3_aa: CASSQATGTNYGYTF
clone_size: NA; j_call: TRBJ1-1; d_call: TRBD1; v_call: TRBV7-9; cdr3_nt: TGTTCCAGCAGACCAATTACAGGGAAGGGGGCCACTGAAGCTTTCTTT; cdr3_aa: CSSRPITGKGATEAFF
clone_size: once; j_call: TRBJ2-2; d_call: NA; v_call: TRBV4-3; cdr3_nt: TGCGCCAGCAGCCAAGACGGCGGGCCGACCGGGGAGCTGTTTTTT; cdr3_aa: CASSQDGGPTGELFF
clone_size: NA; j_call: TRBJ2-7; d_call: NA; v_call: TRBV7-9; cdr3_nt: TGTTCCAGCAGCTTCGAACTGATGGACGAGCAGTACTTC; cdr3_aa: CSSSFELMDEQYF
clone_size: NA; j_call: TRBJ2-1; d_call: TRBD2; v_call: TRBV19; cdr3_nt: TGTGCCAGTAGTATAGAATATGGGACTAGCGGGTTGAATGAGCAGTTCTTC; cdr3_aa: CASSIEYGTSGLNEQFF
clone_size: NA; j_call: TRBJ2-1; d_call: NA; v_call: TRBV21-1; cdr3_nt: TGTGCCAGCAGCAAAGTCGAGGGCGGGAGGGCCTTTGGGAATGAGCAGTTCTTC; cdr3_aa: CASSKVEGGRAFGNEQFF
clone_size: NA; j_call: TRBJ2-3; d_call: NA; v_call: TRBV5-1; cdr3_nt: TGCGCCAGCAGCCCCTACACAGATACGCAGTATTTT; cdr3_aa: CASSPYTDTQYF
clone_size: once; j_call: TRBJ2-2; d_call: NA; v_call: TRBV18; cdr3_nt: TGTGCCAGCTCACCAAAAGAGTACACCGGGGAGCTGTTTTTT; cdr3_aa: CASSPKEYTGELFF
clone_size: NA; j_call: TRBJ2-1; d_call: TRBD2; v_call: TRBV7-2; cdr3_nt: TGTGCCAGCAGCTTAGTCCCTAGCGGGAACCTGCGTGACAATGAGCAGTTCTTC; cdr3_aa: CASSLVPSGNLRDNEQFF
clone_size: NA; j_call: TRBJ2-7; d_call: NA; v_call: TRBV28; cdr3_nt: TGTGCCAGCAGCCAGATGGTATACGAGCAGTACTTC; cdr3_aa: CASSQMVYEQYF
clone_size: NA; j_call: TRBJ2-7; d_call: TRBD1; v_call: TRBV5-3; cdr3_nt: TGTGCCAGAAGCCGATACAGGGGGAATTATGACGAGCAGTACTTC; cdr3_aa: CARSRYRGNYDEQYF
clone_size: NA; j_call: TRBJ2-5; d_call: TRBD1; v_call: TRBV7-9; cdr3_nt: TGTGCCAGCAGCCTAGTGACAGGGTGGGAGACCCAGTACTTC; cdr3_aa: CASSLVTGWETQYF
clone_size: NA; j_call: TRBJ2-5; d_call: TRBD2; v_call: TRBV7-8; cdr3_nt: TGTGCCAGCAGCTTACGGCTAGCGGGAGGAGAGGGGACCCAGTACTTC; cdr3_aa: CASSLRLAGGEGTQYF
clone_size: NA; j_call: TRBJ1-1; d_call: NA; v_call: TRBV29-1; cdr3_nt: TGCAGCGTTCGGAGGGCTGGGAACGGTGAAGCTTTCTTT; cdr3_aa: CSVRRAGNGEAFF
clone_size: NA; j_call: TRBJ1-2; d_call: NA; v_call: TRBV28; cdr3_nt: TGTGCCAGCAGTTACCCAGGGGACAACGTTAACTATGGCTACACCTTC; cdr3_aa: CASSYPGDNVNYGYTF
clone_size: NA; j_call: TRBJ2-7; d_call: NA; v_call: TRBV10-1; cdr3_nt: TGCGCCAGAAACCCCCGGGAGCAGAAAAGTTTCTACGAGCAGTACTTC; cdr3_aa: CARNPREQKSFYEQYF
clone_size: NA; j_call: TRBJ2-7; d_call: TRBD2; v_call: TRBV5-4; cdr3_nt: TGTGCCAGCAGCTTGGGGCTAGCGGGAGATCCCGAGCAGTACTTC; cdr3_aa: CASSLGLAGDPEQYF
clone_size: NA; j_call: TRBJ2-5; d_call: TRBD1; v_call: TRBV6-1; cdr3_nt: TGTGCCAGCAGTGAAGGCGGACAGGGAAGCGAGACCCAGTACTTC; cdr3_aa: CASSEGGQGSETQYF
clone_size: few; j_call: TRBJ2-1; d_call: TRBD2; v_call: TRBV6-1; cdr3_nt: TGTGCCAGCAGTGAGATTAGCGGGAACAATGAGCAGTTCTTC; cdr3_aa: CASSEISGNNEQFF
clone_size: once; j_call: TRBJ2-7; d_call: NA; v_call: TRBV20-1; cdr3_nt: TGCAGTGCGCGCCCCCTAAACGAGCAGTACTTC; cdr3_aa: CSARPLNEQYF
clone_size: NA; j_call: TRBJ2-1; d_call: NA; v_call: TRBV14; cdr3_nt: TGTGCCAGCAGCCAAGCCCTCTCCTCCTACAATGAGCAGTTCTTC; cdr3_aa: CASSQALSSYNEQFF
clone_size: NA; j_call: TRBJ2-7; d_call: NA; v_call: TRBV13; cdr3_nt: TGTGCCAGCAGCTACTACTACGAGCAGTACTTC; cdr3_aa: CASSYYYEQYF
clone_size: NA; j_call: TRBJ2-1; d_call: TRBD1; v_call: TRBV14; cdr3_nt: TGTGCCAGCAGCCAGAACAGGGGAAGCAATGAGCAGTTCTTC; cdr3_aa: CASSQNRGSNEQFF
clone_size: few; j_call: TRBJ1-1; d_call: NA; v_call: TRBV5-8; cdr3_nt: TGTGCCAGCAGCTTAATGGCAAACACTGAAGCTTTCTTT; cdr3_aa: CASSLMANTEAFF
clone_size: NA; j_call: TRBJ2-2; d_call: NA; v_call: TRBV5-1; cdr3_nt: TGCGCCACCAAGAACTACGCTGACACCGGGGAGCTGTTTTTT; cdr3_aa: CATKNYADTGELFF
clone_size: few; j_call: TRBJ1-4; d_call: TRBD1; v_call: TRBV9; cdr3_nt: TGTGCCAGCAGCTCCCAGGGGGCTAATGAAAAACTGTTTTTT; cdr3_aa: CASSSQGANEKLFF
clone_size: NA; j_call: TRBJ2-7; d_call: NA; v_call: TRBV19; cdr3_nt: TGTGCCAGTCAAGGCATGGGGGGAAAGTCCCTGGACGAGCAGTACTTC; cdr3_aa: CASQGMGGKSLDEQYF
clone_size: NA; j_call: TRBJ2-7; d_call: TRBD1; v_call: TRBV5-1; cdr3_nt: TGCGCCAGCAGAAAGACAGGGGGCGTTTTAAGGGAGCAGTACTTC; cdr3_aa: CASRKTGGVLREQYF
clone_size: NA; j_call: TRBJ2-7; d_call: TRBD2; v_call: TRBV4-1; cdr3_nt: TGCGCCAGCAGAGGACTAGCGGGAGGCCGGTACGAGCAGTACTTC; cdr3_aa: CASRGLAGGRYEQYF
clone_size: NA; j_call: TRBJ2-5; d_call: TRBD1; v_call: TRBV10-3; cdr3_nt: TGTGCCATCAGTGAACCCCACAGGGGGCAAGAGACCCAGTACTTC; cdr3_aa: CAISEPHRGQETQYF
clone_size: NA; j_call: TRBJ2-1; d_call: TRBD1; v_call: TRBV5-6; cdr3_nt: TGTGCCAGCAGCCCGGTGGGGCAGGGGGCTGGTGAGCAGTTCTTC; cdr3_aa: CASSPVGQGAGEQFF
clone_size: NA; j_call: TRBJ2-1; d_call: NA; v_call: TRBV9; cdr3_nt: TGTGCCAGCAGCTCGGGACTTCAGCGCAATGAGCAGTTCTTC; cdr3_aa: CASSSGLQRNEQFF
clone_size: NA; j_call: TRBJ2-2; d_call: TRBD2; v_call: TRBV10-3; cdr3_nt: TGTGCCATCGGGAGTAGCGGGAGGGCCGGCACCGGGGAGCTGTTTTTT; cdr3_aa: CAIGSSGRAGTGELFF
clone_size: NA; j_call: TRBJ1-5; d_call: TRBD1; v_call: TRBV30; cdr3_nt: TGTGCCTGGACGGACAGGGAGGATCAGCCCCAGCATTTT; cdr3_aa: CAWTDREDQPQHF
clone_size: NA; j_call: TRBJ2-7; d_call: NA; v_call: TRBV21-1; cdr3_nt: TGTGCCAGCAGCCCTTGGATTCAGGCACCGCTTTCCTACGAGCAGTACTTC; cdr3_aa: CASSPWIQAPLSYEQYF
clone_size: NA; j_call: TRBJ1-1; d_call: TRBD1; v_call: TRBV11-2; cdr3_nt: TGTGCCAGCAGCTTAAGAGGGACAGGGGGCAACCATAACACTGAAGCTTTCTTT; cdr3_aa: CASSLRGTGGNHNTEAFF
clone_size: NA; j_call: TRBJ1-1; d_call: NA; v_call: TRBV18; cdr3_nt: TGTGCCAGCTCACCACAGGGGTTCGACACTGAAGCTTTCTTT; cdr3_aa: CASSPQGFDTEAFF
clone_size: NA; j_call: TRBJ2-7; d_call: TRBD1; v_call: TRBV9; cdr3_nt: TGTGCCAGCAGCGTAGGGACAGGGGTTTCCTACGAGCAGTACTTC; cdr3_aa: CASSVGTGVSYEQYF
clone_size: NA; j_call: TRBJ2-2; d_call: NA; v_call: TRBV28; cdr3_nt: TGTGCCAGCAGAGCTAGGACAGAGCTGAACACCGGGGAGCTGTTTTTT; cdr3_aa: CASRARTELNTGELFF
clone_size: NA; j_call: TRBJ2-7; d_call: TRBD2; v_call: TRBV4-3; cdr3_nt: TGCGCCAGCAGCCAAGCTAGCGGAGGGGCCTACGAGCAGTACTTC; cdr3_aa: CASSQASGGAYEQYF
clone_size: few; j_call: TRBJ1-4; d_call: NA; v_call: TRBV4-3; cdr3_nt: TGCGCCAGCAGCCCAGGCGGGGGCCTTGAAAAACTGTTTTTT; cdr3_aa: CASSPGGGLEKLFF